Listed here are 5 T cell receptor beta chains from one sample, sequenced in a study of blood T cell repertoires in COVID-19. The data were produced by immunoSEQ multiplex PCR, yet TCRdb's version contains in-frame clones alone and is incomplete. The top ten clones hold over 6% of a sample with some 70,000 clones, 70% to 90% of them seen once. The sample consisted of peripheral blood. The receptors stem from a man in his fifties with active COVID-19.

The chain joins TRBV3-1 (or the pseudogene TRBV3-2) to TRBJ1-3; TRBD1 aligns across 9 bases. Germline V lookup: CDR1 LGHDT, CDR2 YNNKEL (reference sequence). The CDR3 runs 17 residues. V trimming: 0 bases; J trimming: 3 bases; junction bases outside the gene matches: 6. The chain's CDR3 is CASSQDRRTGVGNTIYF. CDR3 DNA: TGTGCCAGCAGCCAAGATCGGAGGACAGGGGTTGGAAACACCATATATTTT.

CDR3 sequence: CASSQDPYRGLTYGYTF. In nucleotides, the CDR3 is TGCGCCAGCAGCCAAGATCCCTACAGGGGGCTTACCTATGGCTACACCTTC. J is TRBJ1-2 and V is TRBV4-1; 9 bases are shared with TRBD1. Germline V lookup: CDR1 MGHRA, CDR2 YSYEKL. The CDR3 has 17 residues. V was clipped by 0 bases and J by 4 bases; unmatched bases: 9.

The CDR3 nucleotides are TGTGCCAGCAGCTTAGCCCCCAGGGGCCGCAGATATTTCCCAGATACGCAGTATTTT. This encodes CASSLAPRGRRYFPDTQYF. The chain uses TRBV7-8 and TRBJ2-3; perhaps TRBD1 as D (6 bases). V lost 0 bases, J lost 4 bases, and 23 bases lay in between. Germline lookup yields CDR1 SGHVS and CDR2 FQNEAQ. The CDR3 covers 19 residues.

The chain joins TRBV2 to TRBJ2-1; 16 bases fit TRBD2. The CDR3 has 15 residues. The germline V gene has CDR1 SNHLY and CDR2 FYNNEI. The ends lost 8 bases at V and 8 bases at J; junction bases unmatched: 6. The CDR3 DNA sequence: TGTGCCAGCTTGGGACTAGCGGGGGGGCGGGATGAGCAGTTCTTC. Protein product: CASLGLAGGRDEQFF.

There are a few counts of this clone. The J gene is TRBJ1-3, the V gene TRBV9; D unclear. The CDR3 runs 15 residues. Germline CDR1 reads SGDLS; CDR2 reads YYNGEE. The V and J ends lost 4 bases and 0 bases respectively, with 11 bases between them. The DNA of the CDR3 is TGTGCCAGCAGCCCAACGGGTTTCTCTGGAAACACCATATATTTT. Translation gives CASSPTGFSGNTIYF.